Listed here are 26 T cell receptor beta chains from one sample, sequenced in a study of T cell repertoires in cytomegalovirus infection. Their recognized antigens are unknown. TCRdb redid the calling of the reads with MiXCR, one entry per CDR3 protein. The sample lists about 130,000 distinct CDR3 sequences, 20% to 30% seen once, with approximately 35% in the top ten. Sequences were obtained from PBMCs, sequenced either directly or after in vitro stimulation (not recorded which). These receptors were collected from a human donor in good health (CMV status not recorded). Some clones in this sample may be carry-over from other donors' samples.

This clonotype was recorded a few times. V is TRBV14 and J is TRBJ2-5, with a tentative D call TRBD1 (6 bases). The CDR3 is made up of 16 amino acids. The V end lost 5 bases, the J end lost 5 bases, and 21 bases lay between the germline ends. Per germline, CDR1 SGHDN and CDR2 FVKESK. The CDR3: CASSVMRGRREETQYF. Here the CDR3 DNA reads TGTGCCAGCAGCGTGATGAGGGGGAGAAGAGAGGAGACCCAGTACTTC.

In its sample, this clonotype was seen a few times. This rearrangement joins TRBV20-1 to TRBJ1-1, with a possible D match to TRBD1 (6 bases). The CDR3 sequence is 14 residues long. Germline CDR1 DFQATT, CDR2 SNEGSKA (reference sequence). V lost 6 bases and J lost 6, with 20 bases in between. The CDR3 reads CSAPTPYRVPEAFF. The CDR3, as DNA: TGCAGTGCCCCAACCCCATACAGGGTCCCTGAAGCTTTCTTT.

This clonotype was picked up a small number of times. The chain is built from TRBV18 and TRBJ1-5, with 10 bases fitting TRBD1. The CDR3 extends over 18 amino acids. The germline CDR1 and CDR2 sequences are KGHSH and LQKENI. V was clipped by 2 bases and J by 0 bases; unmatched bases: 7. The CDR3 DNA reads TGTGCCAGCTCACCAACCGGGACAGGGGCCTATAGCAATCAGCCCCAGCATTTT. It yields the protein CASSPTGTGAYSNQPQHF.

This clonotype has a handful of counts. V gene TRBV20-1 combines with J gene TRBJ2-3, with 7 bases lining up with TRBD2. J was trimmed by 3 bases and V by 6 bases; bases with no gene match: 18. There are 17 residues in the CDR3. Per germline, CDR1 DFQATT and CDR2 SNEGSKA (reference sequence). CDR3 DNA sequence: TGCAGTGCCAGTCAACCTAGCGGAGGGAGTTGGACAGATACGCAGTATTTT. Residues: CSASQPSGGSWTDTQYF.

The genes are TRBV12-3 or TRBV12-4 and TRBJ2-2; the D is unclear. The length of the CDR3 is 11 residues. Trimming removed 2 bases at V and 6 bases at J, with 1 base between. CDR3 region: CASSLPGELFF. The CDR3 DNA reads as TGTGCCAGCAGTTTACCCGGGGAGCTGTTTTTT.

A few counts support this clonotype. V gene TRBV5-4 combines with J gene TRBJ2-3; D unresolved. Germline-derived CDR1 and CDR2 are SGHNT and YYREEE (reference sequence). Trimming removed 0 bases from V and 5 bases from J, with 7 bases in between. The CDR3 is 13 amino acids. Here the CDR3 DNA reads TGTGCCAGCAGCTTGGTGGGGATAGATACGCAGTATTTT. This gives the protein CASSLVGIDTQYF.

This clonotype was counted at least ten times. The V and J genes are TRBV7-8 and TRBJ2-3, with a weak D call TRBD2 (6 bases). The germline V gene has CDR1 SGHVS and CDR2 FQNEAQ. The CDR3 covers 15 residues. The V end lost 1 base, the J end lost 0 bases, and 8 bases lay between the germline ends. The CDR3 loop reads CASSLDGRSTDTQYF. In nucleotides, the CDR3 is TGTGCCAGCAGCTTAGACGGGAGAAGCACAGATACGCAGTATTTT.

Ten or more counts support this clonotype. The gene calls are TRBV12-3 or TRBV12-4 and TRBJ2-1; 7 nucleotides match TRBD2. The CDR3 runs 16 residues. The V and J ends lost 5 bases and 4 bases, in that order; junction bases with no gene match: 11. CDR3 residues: CASSPSRPGGYNEQFF. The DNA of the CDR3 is TGTGCCAGCAGTCCCAGTCGGCCGGGAGGATACAATGAGCAGTTCTTC.

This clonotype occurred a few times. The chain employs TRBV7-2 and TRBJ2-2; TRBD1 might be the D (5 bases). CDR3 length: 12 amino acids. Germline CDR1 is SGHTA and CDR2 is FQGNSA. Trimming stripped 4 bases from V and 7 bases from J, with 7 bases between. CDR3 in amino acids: CASSSGFGELFF. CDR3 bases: TGTGCCAGCAGCTCAGGGTTCGGGGAGCTGTTTTTT.

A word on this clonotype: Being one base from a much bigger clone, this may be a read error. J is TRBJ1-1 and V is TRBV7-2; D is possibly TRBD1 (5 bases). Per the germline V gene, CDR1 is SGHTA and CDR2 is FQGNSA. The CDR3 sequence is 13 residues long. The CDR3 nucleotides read TGTGCCGGCAGCTTACTGGGACTTGGAGAAGCTTTCTTT. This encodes CAGSLLGLGEAFF.

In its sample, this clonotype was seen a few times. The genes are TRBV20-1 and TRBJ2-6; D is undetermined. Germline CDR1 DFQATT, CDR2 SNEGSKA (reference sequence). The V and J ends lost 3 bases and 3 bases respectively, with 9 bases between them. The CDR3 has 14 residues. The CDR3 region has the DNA TGCAGTGCTAGGAGTAATAGTGGGGCCAACGTCCTGACTTTC. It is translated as CSARSNSGANVLTF.

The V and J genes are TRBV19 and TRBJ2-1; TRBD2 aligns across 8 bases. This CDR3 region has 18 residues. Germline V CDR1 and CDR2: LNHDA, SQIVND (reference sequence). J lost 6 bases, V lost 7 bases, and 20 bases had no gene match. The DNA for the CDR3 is TGTGCCAGTATCTCGCCCCCGGGGATTAGCGGGAATCCCAATGAGCAGTTCTTC. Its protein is CASISPPGISGNPNEQFF.

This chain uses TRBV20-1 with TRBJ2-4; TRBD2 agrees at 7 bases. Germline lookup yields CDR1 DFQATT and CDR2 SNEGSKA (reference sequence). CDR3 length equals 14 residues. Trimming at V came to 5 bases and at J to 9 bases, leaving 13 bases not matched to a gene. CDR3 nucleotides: TGCAGTGCTGCCGATCCCAGGGAGGGTAGCATTCAGTACTTC. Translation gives CSAADPREGSIQYF.

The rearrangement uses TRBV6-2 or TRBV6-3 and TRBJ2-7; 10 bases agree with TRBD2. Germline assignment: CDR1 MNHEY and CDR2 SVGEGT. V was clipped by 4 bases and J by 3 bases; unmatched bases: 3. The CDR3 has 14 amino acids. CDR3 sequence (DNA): TGTGCCAGCAGTTCAGCGGGGGGGTTCTACGAGCAGTACGTC. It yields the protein CASSSAGGFYEQYV.

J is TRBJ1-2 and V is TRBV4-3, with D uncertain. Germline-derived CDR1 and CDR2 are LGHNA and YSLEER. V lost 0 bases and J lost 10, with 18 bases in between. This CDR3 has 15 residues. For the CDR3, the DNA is TGCGCCAGCAGCCAAGATCTCGACCCCCAAAGCGTCTACACCTTC. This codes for CASSQDLDPQSVYTF.

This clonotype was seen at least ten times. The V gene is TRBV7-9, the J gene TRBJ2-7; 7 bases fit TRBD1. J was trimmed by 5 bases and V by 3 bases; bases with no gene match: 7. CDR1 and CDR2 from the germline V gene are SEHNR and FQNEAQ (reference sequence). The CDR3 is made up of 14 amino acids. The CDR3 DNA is TGTGCCAGCAGCTTTGACAGGGCAGCGAACGAGCAGTACTTC. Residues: CASSFDRAANEQYF.

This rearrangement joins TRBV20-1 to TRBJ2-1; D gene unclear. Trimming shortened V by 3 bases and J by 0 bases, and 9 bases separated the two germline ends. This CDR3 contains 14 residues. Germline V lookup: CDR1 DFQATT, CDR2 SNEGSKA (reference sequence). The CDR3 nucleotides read TGCAGTGCTAGTAAGCTAGACTCCTACAATGAGCAGTTCTTC. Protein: CSASKLDSYNEQFF.

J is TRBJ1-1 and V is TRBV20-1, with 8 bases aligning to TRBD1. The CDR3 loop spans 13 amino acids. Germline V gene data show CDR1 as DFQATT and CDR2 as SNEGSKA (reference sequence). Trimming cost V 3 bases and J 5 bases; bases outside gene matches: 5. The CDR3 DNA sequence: TGCAGTGCTAGTGGCAGGGGGCCTACTGAAGCTTTCTTT. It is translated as CSASGRGPTEAFF.

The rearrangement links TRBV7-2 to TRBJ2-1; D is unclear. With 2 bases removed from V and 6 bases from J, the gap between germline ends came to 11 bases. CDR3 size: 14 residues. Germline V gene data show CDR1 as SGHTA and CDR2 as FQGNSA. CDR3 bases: TGTGCCAGCAGCTTATATTTAGCCCCCAATGAGCAGTTCTTC. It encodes CASSLYLAPNEQFF.

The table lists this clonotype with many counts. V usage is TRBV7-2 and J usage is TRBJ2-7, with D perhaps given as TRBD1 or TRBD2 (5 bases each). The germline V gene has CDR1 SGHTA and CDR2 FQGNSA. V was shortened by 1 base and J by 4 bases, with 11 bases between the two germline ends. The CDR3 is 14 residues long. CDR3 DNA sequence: TGTGCCAGCAGCTTAGAAGGGACGGATTACGAGCAGTACGTC. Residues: CASSLEGTDYEQYV.

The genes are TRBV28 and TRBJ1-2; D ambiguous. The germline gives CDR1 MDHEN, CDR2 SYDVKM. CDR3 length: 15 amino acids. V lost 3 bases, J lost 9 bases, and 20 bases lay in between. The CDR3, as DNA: TGTGCCAGCAGTTTCCGCGGTAGCCAGTGGATACGCTACACCTTC. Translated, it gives CASSFRGSQWIRYTF.

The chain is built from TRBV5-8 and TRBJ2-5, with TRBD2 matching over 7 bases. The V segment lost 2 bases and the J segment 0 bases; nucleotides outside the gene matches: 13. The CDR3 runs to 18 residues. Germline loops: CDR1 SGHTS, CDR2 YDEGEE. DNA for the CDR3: TGTGCCAGCAGCTTTCCCTCCAGGGACTACTCGTACCAAGAGACCCAGTACTTC. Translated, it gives CASSFPSRDYSYQETQYF.

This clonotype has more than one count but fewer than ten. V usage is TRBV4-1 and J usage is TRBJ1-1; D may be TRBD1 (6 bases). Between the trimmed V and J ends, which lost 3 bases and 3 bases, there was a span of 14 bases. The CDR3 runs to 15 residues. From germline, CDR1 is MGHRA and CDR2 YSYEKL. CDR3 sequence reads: CASSHSSGVYTEAFF. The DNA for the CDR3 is TGCGCCAGCAGCCATTCCTCAGGGGTATACACTGAAGCTTTCTTT.

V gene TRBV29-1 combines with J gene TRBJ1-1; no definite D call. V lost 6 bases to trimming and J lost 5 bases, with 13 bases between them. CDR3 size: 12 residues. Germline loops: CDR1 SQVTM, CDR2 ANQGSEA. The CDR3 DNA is TGCAGCGTCATCCCAAGGCGAACTGAAGCTTTCTTT. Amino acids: CSVIPRRTEAFF.

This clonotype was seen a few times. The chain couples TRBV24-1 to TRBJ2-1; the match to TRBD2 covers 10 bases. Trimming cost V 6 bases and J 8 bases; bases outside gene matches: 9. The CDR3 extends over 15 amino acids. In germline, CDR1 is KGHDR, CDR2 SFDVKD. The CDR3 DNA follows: TGTGCCACCAGTCCCCCAGCGGGAGGGTCCCATGAGCAGTTCTTC. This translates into CATSPPAGGSHEQFF.

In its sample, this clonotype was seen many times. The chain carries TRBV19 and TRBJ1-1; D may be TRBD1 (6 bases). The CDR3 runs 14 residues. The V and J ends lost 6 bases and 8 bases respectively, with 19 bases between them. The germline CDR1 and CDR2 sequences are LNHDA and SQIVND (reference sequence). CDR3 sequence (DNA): TGTGCCAGTAGGGACCCGGGGGGGCGATCCGAAGCTTTCTTT. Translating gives CASRDPGGRSEAFF. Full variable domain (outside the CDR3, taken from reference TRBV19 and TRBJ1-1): DGGITQSPKYLFRKEGQNVTLSCEQNLNHDAMYWYRQDPGQGLRLIYYSQIVNDFQKGDIAEGYSVSREKKESFPLTVTSAQKNPTAFYLCASRDPGGRSEAFFGQGTRLTVV.